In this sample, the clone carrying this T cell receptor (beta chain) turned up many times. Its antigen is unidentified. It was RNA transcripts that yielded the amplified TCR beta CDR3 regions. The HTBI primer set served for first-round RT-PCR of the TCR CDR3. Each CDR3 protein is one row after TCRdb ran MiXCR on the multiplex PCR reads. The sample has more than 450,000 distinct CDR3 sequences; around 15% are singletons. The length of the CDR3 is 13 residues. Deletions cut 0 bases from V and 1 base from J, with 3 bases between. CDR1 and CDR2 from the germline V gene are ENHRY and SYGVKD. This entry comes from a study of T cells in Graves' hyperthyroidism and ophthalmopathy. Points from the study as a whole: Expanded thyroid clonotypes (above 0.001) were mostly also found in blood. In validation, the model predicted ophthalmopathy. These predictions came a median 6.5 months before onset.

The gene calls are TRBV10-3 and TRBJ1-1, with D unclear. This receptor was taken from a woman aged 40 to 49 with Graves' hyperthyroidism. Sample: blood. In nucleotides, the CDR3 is TGTGCCATCAGTGAGTCTCAGAACACTGAAGCTTTCTTT. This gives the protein CAISESQNTEAFF.